This TCR beta chain derives from a study of CD8 T cells in Susac syndrome. In blood CD8+ and CD4+ T cells, TCR beta underwent sequencing. FACS enriched CD8+ TEMRA cells, while bulk CD8+ and CD4+ were negatively isolated. The CDR3 extends over 16 amino acids. V dropped 1 base and J dropped 4; count of bases not matched to a gene: 7. Germline lookup yields CDR1 LGHDT and CDR2 YNNKEL (reference sequence). About 0.45 to 1 ug RNA was reverse transcribed with random hexamers. Amplification of the TCR beta CDR3 was carried out by immunoSEQ multiplex PCR, which spanned a total of 54 Vbeta and 13 Jbeta segments. TCRdb used MiXCR to reprocess the immunoSEQ multiplex PCR reads, holding one entry per CDR3 protein. The table records 190,000 or so distinct CDR3 sequences, 90% to 95% of them present only once.

This sequence was found in a human donor with multiple sclerosis. The rearrangement uses TRBV3-1 and TRBJ2-1; 7 nucleotides align to TRBD2. Sequenced sample: CD4+ T cells from PBMCs. In DNA form, the CDR3 reads TGTGCCAGCAGCCAAGCTTCAGCGGGGAGGTACAATGAGCAGTTCTTC. Residues: CASSQASAGRYNEQFF.